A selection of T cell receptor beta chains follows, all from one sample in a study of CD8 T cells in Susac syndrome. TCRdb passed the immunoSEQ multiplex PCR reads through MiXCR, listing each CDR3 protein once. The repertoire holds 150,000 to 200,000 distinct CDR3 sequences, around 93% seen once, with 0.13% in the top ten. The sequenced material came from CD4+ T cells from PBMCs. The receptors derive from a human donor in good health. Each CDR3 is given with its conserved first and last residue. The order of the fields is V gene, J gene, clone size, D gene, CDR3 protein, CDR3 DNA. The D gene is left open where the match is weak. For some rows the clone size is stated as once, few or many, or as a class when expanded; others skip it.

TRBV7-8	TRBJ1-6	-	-	CASSLGDGANSPLHF	TGTGCCAGCAGCTTAGGGGACGGGGCTAATTCACCCCTCCACTTT
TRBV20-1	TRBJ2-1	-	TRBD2	CSAPRGDLSYNEQFF	TGCAGTGCCCCGCGGGGGGACCTCTCCTACAATGAGCAGTTCTTC
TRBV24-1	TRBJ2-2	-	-	CATSDPTHTNTGELFF	TGTGCCACCAGTGATCCGACCCATACGAACACCGGGGAGCTGTTTTTT
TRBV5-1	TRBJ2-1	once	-	CASSLELSHSYNEQFF	TGCGCCAGCAGCTTGGAGCTGAGTCACTCCTACAATGAGCAGTTCTTC
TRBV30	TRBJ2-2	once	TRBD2	CASAGDGNTGELFF	TGTGCCTCAGCGGGGGACGGTAACACCGGGGAGCTGTTTTTT
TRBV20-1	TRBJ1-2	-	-	CSASQGSGGYTF	TGCAGTGCTAGTCAGGGGAGTGGTGGCTACACCTTC
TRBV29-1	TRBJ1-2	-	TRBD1	CSDGQGLQYGYTF	TGCAGCGATGGACAGGGGCTTCAGTATGGCTACACCTTC
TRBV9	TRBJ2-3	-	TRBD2	CASSVSASGGADTQYF	TGTGCCAGCAGCGTATCAGCGAGCGGGGGTGCAGATACGCAGTATTTT
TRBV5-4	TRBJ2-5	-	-	CASSFSWGGETQYF	TGTGCCAGCAGCTTCTCCTGGGGTGGGGAGACCCAGTACTTC
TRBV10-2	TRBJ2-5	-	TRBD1	CASRTGGQQETQYF	TGCGCCAGCAGGACAGGGGGGCAGCAAGAGACCCAGTACTTC
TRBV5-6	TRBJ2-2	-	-	CASHGKGRSTGELFF	TGTGCCAGCCACGGCAAGGGGCGTAGCACCGGGGAGCTGTTTTTT
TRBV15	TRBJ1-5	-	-	CATSPGGDYSNQPQHF	TGTGCCACCAGCCCCGGGGGGGACTATAGCAATCAGCCCCAGCATTTT
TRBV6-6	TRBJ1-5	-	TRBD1	CASRAPRQGKSQPQHF	TGTGCCAGCAGAGCCCCGCGACAGGGAAAGAGTCAGCCCCAGCATTTT
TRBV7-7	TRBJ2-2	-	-	CASSQDSPLNTGELFF	TGTGCCAGCAGCCAAGACAGCCCCTTGAACACCGGGGAGCTGTTTTTT
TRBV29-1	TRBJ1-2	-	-	CSVAAQGYGYTF	TGCAGCGTTGCAGCGCAGGGGTATGGCTACACCTTC
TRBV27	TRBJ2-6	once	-	CASSSAGAGANVLTF	TGTGCCAGCAGTTCGGCCGGGGCTGGGGCCAACGTCCTGACTTTC
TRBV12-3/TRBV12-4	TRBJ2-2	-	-	CASKGSRYTGELFF	TGTGCCAGCAAGGGATCCCGTTACACCGGGGAGCTGTTTTTT
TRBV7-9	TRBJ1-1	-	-	CASSLSRHATEAFF	TGTGCCAGCAGCTTAAGCCGACACGCCACTGAAGCTTTCTTT
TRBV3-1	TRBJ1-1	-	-	CASRLGTEAFF	TGTGCCAGCAGACTGGGCACTGAAGCTTTCTTT